This T cell receptor (beta chain) was captured in a study of T cell repertoires in cytomegalovirus infection. Across the study: It was recently identified HLA-C-restricted and well-studied HLA-B-restricted CMV epitopes that the study used. Public TCR beta signature analysis indicated the presence of both CMV infection and matching HLA type. Points from the study as a whole: HLA-C-restricted CMV clonotypes gave the most frequent clonotype in two of eight donors.

Germline V CDR1 and CDR2: MGHRA, YSYEKL. This CDR3 contains 13 residues. V shed 0 bases and J shed 4 bases, with 4 bases lying between them. This clonotype appeared many times. As yet, its antigen is unknown. MiXCR was run by TCRdb on the reads, yielding one entry per CDR3 protein. The data contain about 920,000 distinct CDR3 sequences, approximately 30% of them singletons. The genes are TRBV4-1 and TRBJ2-1, with D unresolved. The receptor's source is a human donor in good health (CMV status not recorded). Some clones in this sample may be carry-over from other donors' samples. This specimen consisted of cultured CD8+ T cells from PBMCs, obtained from culture after CMV antigen stimulation. The CDR3 region has the DNA TGCGCCAGCAGCCAAGAACGGTACAATGAGCAGTTCTTC. This sequence encodes CASSQERYNEQFF.